This T cell receptor beta chain was recovered during a study of a mutant IDH1 vaccine in newly diagnosed glioma (dated by TCRdb to the early 2020s). As for the study more broadly: Eight vaccinations were administered to patients in weeks 1, 3, 5, 7, 11, 15, 19 and 23, corresponding to visits V03 through V10. For exploratory analyses, around 23 treated patients had longitudinal TCRB deep sequencing done wherever samples were available. Before enrollment, most patients had been given radiochemotherapy with temozolomide as standard therapy, while the rest had received either radiotherapy alone or temozolomide alone. Peripheral blood was collected at six visits: V03 (baseline), V05, V07, V10, V12 and V13. The 30 to 40 treated patients were approximately 60% male and 37.5% female, with a mean age of approximately 38 years. Vaccination was initiated 4-6 weeks after radiotherapy alone, or concurrently with temozolomide cycles in the chemotherapy-containing groups. Broad study findings and their caveats: It was noted by the authors that analyses of patient blood samples could not be reproduced owing to sample limitations. Pseudoprogression appeared unrelated to alterations in the top peripheral T cell clonotypes detected by TCRB sequencing. Availability determined which PBMC samples were chosen for TCRB deep sequencing. Vaccine-induced immune responses across multiple MHC alleles were detected in 80% to 95% of patients.

Libraries were prepared through the immunoSEQ multiplex PCR assay. Rearranged TCR beta chain sequences were amplified with the hsTCRB Kit following the manufacturer's protocol. Sequencing of TCRB libraries was carried out on an Illumina MiSeq. The study's own analysis went as follows. Demultiplexing, trimming and gene mapping were performed with the kit vendor's proprietary platform. This is the immuneACCESS table as TCRdb keeps it, with only in-frame sequences that have V and J called. A part of the clones is gone; compared with another copy, unresolved V genes explain less than half, and the rest is unexplained. V and J calls and clone size are copied from that table; D and trimming were computed from the DNA. For this sample the table gives some 130,000 clones, of which about four fifths were detected only once. The ten largest account for 4.5% to 7% of the sample. The germline V gene encodes CDR1 KGHSH and CDR2 LQKENI. The CDR3 measures 16 amino acids from cysteine to phenylalanine. Only the CDR3 DNA is retained, 48 bases long and in frame from the first base. V is reduced by 2 bases and J by 0 bases, leaving a spacing of 13 bases between them.

The table lists this clone with a few counts. Its target antigen remains unknown. Base qualities are not provided; no much larger clone lies one nucleotide away. The label giving this sample's time point can be read as: week 11, during vaccination. A 20-mer mutant IDH1 peptide at 300 micrograms in Montanide made up each vaccine dose, which was injected subcutaneously together with topical imiquimod. Donors had newly diagnosed WHO grade 3 or 4 IDH1-mutant astrocytomas with loss of nuclear ATRX. The samples were drawn from NOA16, a multicentre, single-arm, open-label phase I trial in Germany that tested a mutant IDH1 peptide vaccine in humans for the first time. The DNeasy Blood and Tissue Kit was used to extract genomic DNA from EDTA blood for TCRB sequencing.

The clonotype comes from a man aged 35-49 years with glioma. Sequenced here: PBMCs, sampled from a glioma patient whose treatment included an IDH1 peptide vaccine. The V and J genes are TRBV18 and TRBJ1-1; the D gene assignment is ambiguous. CDR3 loop: CASSPSALAMNTEAFF. The nucleotide sequence reads TGTGCCAGCTCACCAAGTGCACTAGCTATGAACACTGAAGCTTTCTTT. Here the CDR3 is joined to the reference TRBV18 and TRBJ1-1 genes, and the full variable domain is: NAGVMQNPRHLVRRRGQEARLRCSPMKGHSHVYWYRQLPEEGLKFMVYLQKENIIDESGMPKERFSAEFPKEGPSILRIQQVVRGDSAAYFCASSPSALAMNTEAFFGQGTRLTVV.